A selection of T cell receptor beta chains follows, all from one sample in a study of early T cells in non-severe SARS-CoV-2 infection. TCRdb reprocessed the 5' RACE reads via MiXCR and lists one record per CDR3 protein. Of about 77,000 distinct CDR3 sequences in the sample, 9.5% to 15% were seen once. The source material was whole blood, sampled at baseline. The receptors derive from an adult who was a healthcare worker with PCR-confirmed SARS-CoV-2 infection or an uninfected control (not recorded which). The donor label of this sample is uncertain. Both conserved end residues are part of each CDR3. D genes are given only for firm matches. Size is omitted from some rows. Given values are once, few, many or a class for expanded clones.

.	TRBV28	.	TRBJ2-1	TGTGCCAGCAGTTTAGGGGGGGCCCTTCGGAATGAGCAGTTCTTC	CASSLGGALRNEQFF
many	TRBV12-3/TRBV12-4	TRBD2	TRBJ2-3	TGTGCCAGCAGGGGATGGACTAGCAGGGATACGCAGTATTTT	CASRGWTSRDTQYF
few	TRBV2	TRBD1	TRBJ1-1	TGTGCCAGCAGATCCCCGACAGGGTTGCGGACTGAAGCTTTCTTT	CASRSPTGLRTEAFF
many	TRBV7-3	.	TRBJ2-5	TGTGCCAGCAGCCAAGGAGGGGGACAACGAGAGACCCAGTACTTC	CASSQGGGQRETQYF
.	TRBV28	.	TRBJ1-2	TGTGCCGCAATGGACAGAAAAGACTATGGCTACACCTTC	CAAMDRKDYGYTF
many	TRBV15	TRBD1	TRBJ2-5	TGTGCCACCAGCAGAGATTACATAAATTTTCGGGACAGGCTACAAGAGACCCAGTACTTC	CATSRDYINFRDRLQETQYF
few	TRBV21-1	.	TRBJ2-7	TGTGCCAGCAGCAAAAGCGTGGGATTC	CASSKSVGF
.	TRBV5-4	TRBD2	TRBJ2-3	TGTGCCAGCAGCTTCTGGACTAGCGGGGGCGGTACGCAGTATTTT	CASSFWTSGGGTQYF
few	TRBV7-8	.	TRBJ1-5	TGTGCCAGCAGCCAAGGGGAATTTTATAGCAATCAGCCCCAGCATTTT	CASSQGEFYSNQPQHF
.	TRBV5-1	TRBD1	TRBJ1-1	TGCGCCAGCAGCTTGTTGGGACAGGAGAACACTGAAGCTTTCTTT	CASSLLGQENTEAFF
.	TRBV10-3	TRBD2	TRBJ2-3	TGTGCCATCAGTTTAGCGGGAGGGAGCACAGATACGCAGTATTTT	CAISLAGGSTDTQYF
.	TRBV20-1	.	TRBJ1-5	TGCAGTGCTGGACCACAAAGCAATCAGCCCCAGCATTTT	CSAGPQSNQPQHF
many	TRBV12-3/TRBV12-4	.	TRBJ1-1	TGTGCCAGCACCACCCGACGGCTGAACACTGAAGCTTTCTTT	CASTTRRLNTEAFF
.	TRBV7-6	TRBD2	TRBJ2-7	TGTGCCAGCAGCTATTTGACCGGGACTAGCGTTAACGAGCAGTACTTC	CASSYLTGTSVNEQYF
.	TRBV12-3/TRBV12-4	.	TRBJ1-1	TGTGCCAGCTCCACCACAGGGAGCGACAGTGAAGCTTTCTTT	CASSTTGSDSEAFF
.	TRBV12-3/TRBV12-4	.	TRBJ1-3	TGTGCCAGCAGTTTAGCGTACCCCGGGGGGCTCTCTGGAAACACCATATATTTT	CASSLAYPGGLSGNTIYF
.	TRBV11-2	.	TRBJ2-7	TGTGCCAGCAGCTTAAACTTCCCCTACGAGCAGTACTTC	CASSLNFPYEQYF
.	TRBV7-9	.	TRBJ1-1	TGTGCCAGCAGCGCAGATACAGGGAGGGACACTGAAGCTTTCTTT	CASSADTGRDTEAFF
many	TRBV29-1	.	TRBJ2-3	TGCAGCGTCCGGGACACCAGCACAGATACGCAGTATTTT	CSVRDTSTDTQYF
few	TRBV5-6	.	TRBJ2-1	TGTGCCAGCAGCTTACATGTCCCCTTTGAGCAGTTCTTC	CASSLHVPFEQFF
few	TRBV10-1	.	TRBJ2-7	TGCGCCAGCAGTGACCCTTTTTGGGCCCCGGGCAACGAGCAGTACTTC	CASSDPFWAPGNEQYF
.	TRBV27	TRBD2	TRBJ2-7	TGTGCCAGCAGTTCTTTAACGGGGGGGCATGGAGAGCAGTACTTC	CASSSLTGGHGEQYF
.	TRBV14	.	TRBJ2-7	TGTGCCAGCAGCCAAACAGGCTACGAGCAGTACTTC	CASSQTGYEQYF
.	TRBV7-6	TRBD2	TRBJ2-3	TGTGCCAGCAGCTTAAGAATAGCGGGAGGCGGCACAGATACGCAGTATTTT	CASSLRIAGGGTDTQYF
few	TRBV25-1	.	TRBJ1-1	TGTGCCAGCAGTCAAACTCAGGGCGTGAGAGCTTTCTTT	CASSQTQGVRAFF
.	TRBV11-2	TRBD1	TRBJ2-7	TGTGCCAGCAGCCGGAGGGGCAGGGGGCCTACCTACGAGCAGTACTTC	CASSRRGRGPTYEQYF
many	TRBV4-1	.	TRBJ2-3	TGCGCCAGCAGCCTCTTCGCAGATACGCAGTATTTT	CASSLFADTQYF